This TCR beta chain was recovered during a study of cytomegalovirus exposure and HLA in healthy donors. Study-wide points: Across donors, sequencing depth was assumed by presence/absence analyses to be roughly uniform. The study had only CMV serostatus as immune exposure information.

The CDR3 runs 15 residues. Trimming shortened V by 0 bases and J by 1 base, and 8 bases separated the two germline ends. Germline lookup yields CDR1 LGHNA and CDR2 YNFKEQ. Vbeta (60) and Jbeta (13) primers were used in the PCR. Assay used: immunoSEQ multiplex PCR; TCRdb lists only in-frame clones, some missing. This sample has roughly 120,000 clones, with just under 70% found just once. A word on this clone: What it recognizes is unknown.

The TCR originated in a man aged 30 to 45 in good health and CMV-seropositive. The sequenced material came from PBMCs. This chain links TRBV4-2 with TRBJ2-3; no firm D call. The CDR3 reads CASSQEITGTDTQYF. The CDR3 DNA is TGTGCCAGCAGCCAAGAAATCACAGGCACAGATACGCAGTATTTT.